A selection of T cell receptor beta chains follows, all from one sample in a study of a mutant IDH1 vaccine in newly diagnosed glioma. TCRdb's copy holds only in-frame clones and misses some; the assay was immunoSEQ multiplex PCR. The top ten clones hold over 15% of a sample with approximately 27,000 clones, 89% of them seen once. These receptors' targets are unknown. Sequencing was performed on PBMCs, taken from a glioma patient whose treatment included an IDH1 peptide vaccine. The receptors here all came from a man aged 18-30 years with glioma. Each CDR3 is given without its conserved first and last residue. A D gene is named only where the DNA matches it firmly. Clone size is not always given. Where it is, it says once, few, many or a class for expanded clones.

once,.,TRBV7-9,ASSLLASDTQY
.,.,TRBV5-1,ASSLERSQGGSNYGYT
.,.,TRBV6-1,ASSTGFENYNEQF
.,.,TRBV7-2,ASSPETEAF
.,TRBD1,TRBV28,ASRPGQFNQPQH
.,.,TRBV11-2,ASSFESLAGEQY
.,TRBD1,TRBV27,ASSFDRGYGYT
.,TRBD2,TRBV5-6,ASSSLAGETGELF
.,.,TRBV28,ASSLRYGGIQY
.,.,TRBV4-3,ASSQDVRGFGYT
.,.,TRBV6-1,AGKTGSYGYT
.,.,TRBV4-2,ASSQAVSGSGANVLT
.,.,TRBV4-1,ASSQDRRYEQY
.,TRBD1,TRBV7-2,ASSHGQGLYEQY
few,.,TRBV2,ASSEIGSGQNEQF
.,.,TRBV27,ASRGGESSYNEQF
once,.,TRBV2,ASSEGGNTEAF
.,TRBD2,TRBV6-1,ASSKVLAGSGEQY
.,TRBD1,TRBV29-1,SVALGTATGELF
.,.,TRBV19,ASSISRGYNEQF
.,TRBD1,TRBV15,ATSSSGTDSPHTEAF
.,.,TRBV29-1,SAGVGKDTQY
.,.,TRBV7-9,ASSSGTGRHYGYT
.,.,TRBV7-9,ASSSTRGQAYEQY
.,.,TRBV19,ASNLGTGYGYT
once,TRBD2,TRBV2,ASGQRREGRSSYNEQF
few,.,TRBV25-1,ASSDREYGYT
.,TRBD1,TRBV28,ASSSHRGRTDTQY
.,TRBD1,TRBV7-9,ASSSTGGDQPQH
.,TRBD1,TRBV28,ASSQGQGNSGANVLT